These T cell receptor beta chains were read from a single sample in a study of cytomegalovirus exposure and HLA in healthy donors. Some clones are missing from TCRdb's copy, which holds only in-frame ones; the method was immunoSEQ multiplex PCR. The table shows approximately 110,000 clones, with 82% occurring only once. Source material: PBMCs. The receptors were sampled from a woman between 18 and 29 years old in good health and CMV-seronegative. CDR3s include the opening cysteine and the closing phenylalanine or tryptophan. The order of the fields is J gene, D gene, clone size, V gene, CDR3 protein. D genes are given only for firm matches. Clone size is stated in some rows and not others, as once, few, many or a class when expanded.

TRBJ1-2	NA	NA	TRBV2	CASVTGEQLIGRGYTF
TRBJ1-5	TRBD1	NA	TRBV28	CASSLRQGHAQPQHF
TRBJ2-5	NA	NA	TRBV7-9	CASSLAAGETQYF
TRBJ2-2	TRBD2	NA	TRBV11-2	CASSLLGGRDTGELFF
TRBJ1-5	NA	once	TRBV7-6	CASSLAANQPQHF
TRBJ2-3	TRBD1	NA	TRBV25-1	CASSADRVGYADTQYF
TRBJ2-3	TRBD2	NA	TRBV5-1	CASSLLGGGARDTQYF
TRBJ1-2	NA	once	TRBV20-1	CSARNRDGYTF
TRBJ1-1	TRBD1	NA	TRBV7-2	CASRRDRGLLWMNTEAFF
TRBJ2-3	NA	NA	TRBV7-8	CASSPSTSFGADTQYF
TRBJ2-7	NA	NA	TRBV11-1	CASSPGLADIYEQYF
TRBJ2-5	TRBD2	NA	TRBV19	CASGTSGGGQETQYF
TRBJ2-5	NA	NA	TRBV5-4	CASSSWLAAETQYF
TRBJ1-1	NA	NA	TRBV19	CASSIGAVRDSRSNTEAFF
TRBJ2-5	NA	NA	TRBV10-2	CASSESTRILKTQYF
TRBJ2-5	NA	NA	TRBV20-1	CSADGFEAQYF
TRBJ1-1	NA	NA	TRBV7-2	CASSLITGNTEAFF
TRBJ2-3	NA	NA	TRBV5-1	CASSWSSVSTDTQYF
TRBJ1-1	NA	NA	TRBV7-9	CASSLGYTAEAFF
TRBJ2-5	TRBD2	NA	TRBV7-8	CASSFGPAGRKETQYF
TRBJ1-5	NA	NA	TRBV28	CASSPRGGDHQPQHF
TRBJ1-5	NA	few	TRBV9	CASSVAGEGQPQHF
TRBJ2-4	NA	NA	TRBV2	CASSSNLLAKNIQYF
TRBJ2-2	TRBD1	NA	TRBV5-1	CASSDGQGRSFGGELFF
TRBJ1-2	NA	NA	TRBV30	CAWGDRRGYTF
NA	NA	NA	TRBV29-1	CSVLSQGEAYGYEQYF
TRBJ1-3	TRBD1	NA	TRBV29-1	CSVGGQGLQGNTIYF
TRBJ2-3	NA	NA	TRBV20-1	CSASYTDTQYF
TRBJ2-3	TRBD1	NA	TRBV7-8	CASSFHLAGTGGTDTQYF
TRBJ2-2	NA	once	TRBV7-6	CASSHRGTGELFF
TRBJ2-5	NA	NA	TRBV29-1	CSVLMPRGQETQYF
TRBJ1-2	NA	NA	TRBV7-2	CAFHGDGYGYTF
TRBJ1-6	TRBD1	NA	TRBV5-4	CASSGTAHNSPLHF
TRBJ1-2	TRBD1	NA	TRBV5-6	CASSWGQGAKGYTF
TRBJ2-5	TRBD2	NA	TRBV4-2	CASSQVSGDQETQYF
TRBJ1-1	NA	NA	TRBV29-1	CSGLGGTSEAFF
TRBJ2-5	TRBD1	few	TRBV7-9	CASSYLQGVQETQYF
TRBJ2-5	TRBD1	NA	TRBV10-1	CASTGTDPRETQYF
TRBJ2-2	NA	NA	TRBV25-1	CASSVSRAGNTGELFF
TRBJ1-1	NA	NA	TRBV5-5	CASSLAPWNTEAFF
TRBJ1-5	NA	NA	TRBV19	CASSNTGSSQPQHF
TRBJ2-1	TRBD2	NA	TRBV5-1	CASSLAGGGYNEQFF
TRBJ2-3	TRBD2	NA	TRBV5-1	CASSPPFVAGDTQYF
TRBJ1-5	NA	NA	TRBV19	CASSSDGGLLNQPQHF
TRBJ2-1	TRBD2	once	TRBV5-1	CASSLDTSAYNEQFF
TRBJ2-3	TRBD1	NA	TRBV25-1	CASSEGTGYTDTQYF